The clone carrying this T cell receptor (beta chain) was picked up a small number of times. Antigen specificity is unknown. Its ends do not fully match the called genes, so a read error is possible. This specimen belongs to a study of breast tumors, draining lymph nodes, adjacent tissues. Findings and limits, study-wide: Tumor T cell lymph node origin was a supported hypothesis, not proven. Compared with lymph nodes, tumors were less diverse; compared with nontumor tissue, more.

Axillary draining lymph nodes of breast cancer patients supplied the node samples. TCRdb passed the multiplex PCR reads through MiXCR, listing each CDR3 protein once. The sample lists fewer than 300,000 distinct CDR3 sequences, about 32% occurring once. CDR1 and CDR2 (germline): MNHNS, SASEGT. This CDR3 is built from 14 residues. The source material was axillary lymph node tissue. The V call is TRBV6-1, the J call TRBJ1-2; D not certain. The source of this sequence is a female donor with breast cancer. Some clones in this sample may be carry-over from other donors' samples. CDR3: CASSQAGGPYGYTF. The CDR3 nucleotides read TGTGCCAGCAGTCAAGCCGGCGGCCCCTATGGCTACACCTTC.